This T cell receptor (beta chain) was profiled in a study of cytomegalovirus exposure and HLA in healthy donors. CDR3 length equals 14 residues. The J segment lost 4 bases and the V segment lost 9 bases, leaving 9 bases of the junction unmatched. Germline values: CDR1 LNHNV, CDR2 YYDKDF (reference sequence). Profiled with immunoSEQ multiplex PCR; TCRdb holds only in-frame clones, not every one. The sample has 71,000 or so clones; roughly 94% are singletons. This chain uses TRBV15 with TRBJ2-7; 10 nucleotides line up with TRBD1. The TCR sequence derives from a woman between 18 and 29 years old in good health and CMV-seropositive. The material sequenced was PBMCs. CDR3 residues: CATTGGTGEYEQYF. The CDR3 DNA follows: TGTGCCACTACGGGGGGGACAGGGGAGTACGAGCAGTACTTC. The whole variable domain, filled in from reference TRBV15 and TRBJ2-7, reads DAMVIQNPRYQVTQFGKPVTLSCSQTLNHNVMYWYQQKSSQAPKLLFHYYDKDFNNEADTPDNFQSRRPNTSFCFLDIRSPGLGDTAMYLCATTGGTGEYEQYFGPGTRLTVT.